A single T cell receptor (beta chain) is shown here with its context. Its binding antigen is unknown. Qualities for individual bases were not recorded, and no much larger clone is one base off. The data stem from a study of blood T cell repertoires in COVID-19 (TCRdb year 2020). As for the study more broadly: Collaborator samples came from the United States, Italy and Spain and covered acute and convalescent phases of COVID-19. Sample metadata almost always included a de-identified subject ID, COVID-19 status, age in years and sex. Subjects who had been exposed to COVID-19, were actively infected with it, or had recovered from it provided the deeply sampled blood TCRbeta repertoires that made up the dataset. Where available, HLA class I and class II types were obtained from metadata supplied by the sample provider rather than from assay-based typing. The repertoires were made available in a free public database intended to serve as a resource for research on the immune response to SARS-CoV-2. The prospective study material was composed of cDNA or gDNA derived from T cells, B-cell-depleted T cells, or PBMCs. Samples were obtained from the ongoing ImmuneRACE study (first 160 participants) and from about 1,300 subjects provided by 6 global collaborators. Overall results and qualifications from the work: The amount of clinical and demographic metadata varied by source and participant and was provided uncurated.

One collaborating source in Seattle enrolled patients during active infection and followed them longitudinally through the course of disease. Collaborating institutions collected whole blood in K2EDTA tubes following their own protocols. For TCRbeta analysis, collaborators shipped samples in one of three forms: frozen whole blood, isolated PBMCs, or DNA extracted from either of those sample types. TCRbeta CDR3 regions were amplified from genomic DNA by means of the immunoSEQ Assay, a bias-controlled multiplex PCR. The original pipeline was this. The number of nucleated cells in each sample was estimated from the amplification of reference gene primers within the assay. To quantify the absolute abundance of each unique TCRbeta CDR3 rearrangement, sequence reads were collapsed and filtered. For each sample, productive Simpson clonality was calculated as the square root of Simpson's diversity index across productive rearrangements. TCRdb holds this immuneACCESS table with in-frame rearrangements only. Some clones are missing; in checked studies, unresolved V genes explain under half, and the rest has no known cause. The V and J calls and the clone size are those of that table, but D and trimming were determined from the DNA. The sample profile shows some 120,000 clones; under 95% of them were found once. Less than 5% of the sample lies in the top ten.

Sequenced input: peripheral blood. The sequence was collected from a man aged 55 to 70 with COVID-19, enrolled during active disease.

Here the CDR3 is given as CASSYSVGVFYEQYF. In nucleotide form, the sequence is TGTGCCAGCAGTTACTCGGTGGGAGTCTTCTACGAGCAGTACTTC. The sequence is built from TRBV6-5 and TRBJ2-7; TRBD2 might be the D gene, on 5 matching bases. There are 15 amino acids in the CDR3, from cysteine to phenylalanine inclusive. Here the CDR3 DNA is all that survives: 45 bases in frame from base 1. V was cut back by 0 bases and J by 3 bases, leaving a gap of 12 bases between them. The germline V gene provides CDR1 MNHEY and CDR2 SVGAGI.